This T cell receptor (beta chain) came from a study of tumor and adjacent non-tumor tissue in lung cancer. At the level of the study: Aged about 30 to 76 years, patients included roughly eleven men and 5 women with stage I to III disease. Study-level findings and limits: Top 100 clones took a larger repertoire share in normal lung.

Three rounds of nested PCR, following a modified ARM-PCR protocol, produced the TCRbeta library. TCRdb recomputed calls from the multiplex PCR reads with MiXCR, one row per CDR3 protein. The sample has about 140,000 distinct CDR3 sequences, approximately 66% seen once. This clonotype occurred once. The antigen remains undetermined. The junction differs from germline at one of its ends, possibly a read error. RNA was extracted from bulk tissue without any cell sorting. This CDR3 region has 11 residues. Germline loops: CDR1 SQVTM, CDR2 ANQGSEA. The clonotype originates from a man aged 55 to 70 with small cell lung cancer. The chain combines TRBV29-1 with TRBJ2-7, with TRBD2 matching 7 bases. Sequencing input: lung tumor tissue. The CDR3, as DNA: TGCAGCGTAGCTAGCGGCTACAAGCAGTACTTC. This encodes CSVASGYKQYF.